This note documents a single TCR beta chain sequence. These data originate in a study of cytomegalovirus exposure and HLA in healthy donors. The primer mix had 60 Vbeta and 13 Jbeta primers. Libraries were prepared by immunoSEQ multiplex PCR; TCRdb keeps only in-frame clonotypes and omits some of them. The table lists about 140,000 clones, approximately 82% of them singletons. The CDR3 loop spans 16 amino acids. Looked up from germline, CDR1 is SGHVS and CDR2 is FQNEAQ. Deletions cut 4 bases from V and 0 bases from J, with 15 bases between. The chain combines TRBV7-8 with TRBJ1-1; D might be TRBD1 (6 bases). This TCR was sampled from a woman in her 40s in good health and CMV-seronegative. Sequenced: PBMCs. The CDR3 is CASSYSPWGLNTEAFF. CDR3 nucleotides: TGTGCCAGCAGCTATAGCCCTTGGGGGCTGAACACTGAAGCTTTCTTT. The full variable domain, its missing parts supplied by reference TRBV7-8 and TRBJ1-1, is GAGVSQSPRYKVAKRGQDVALRCDPISGHVSLFWYQQALGQGPEFLTYFQNEAQLDKSGLPSDRFFAERPEGSVSTLKIQRTQQEDSAVYLCASSYSPWGLNTEAFFGQGTRLTVV.